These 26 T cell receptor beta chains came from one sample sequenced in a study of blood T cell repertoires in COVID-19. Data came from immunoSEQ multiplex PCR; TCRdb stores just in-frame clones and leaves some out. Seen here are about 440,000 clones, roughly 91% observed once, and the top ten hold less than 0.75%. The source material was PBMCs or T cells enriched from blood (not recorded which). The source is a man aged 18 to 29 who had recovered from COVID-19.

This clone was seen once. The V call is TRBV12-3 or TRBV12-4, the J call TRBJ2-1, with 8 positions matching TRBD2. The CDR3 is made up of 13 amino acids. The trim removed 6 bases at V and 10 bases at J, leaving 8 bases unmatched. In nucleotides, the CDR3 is TGTGCCAGCAGGGAAGGACTAGCATCCGAGCAGTTCTTC. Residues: CASREGLASEQFF.

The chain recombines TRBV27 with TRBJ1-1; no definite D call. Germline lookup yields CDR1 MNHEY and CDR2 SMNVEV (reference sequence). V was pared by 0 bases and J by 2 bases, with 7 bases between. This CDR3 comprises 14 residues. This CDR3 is CASSLSGENTEAFF. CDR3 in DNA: TGTGCCAGCAGTTTATCAGGAGAAAACACTGAAGCTTTCTTT.

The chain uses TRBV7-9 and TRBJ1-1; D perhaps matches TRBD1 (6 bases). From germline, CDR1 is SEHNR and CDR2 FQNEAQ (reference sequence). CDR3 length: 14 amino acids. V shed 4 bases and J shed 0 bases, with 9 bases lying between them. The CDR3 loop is CASSWQGLNTEAFF. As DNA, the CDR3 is TGTGCCAGCAGCTGGCAGGGGCTGAACACTGAAGCTTTCTTT. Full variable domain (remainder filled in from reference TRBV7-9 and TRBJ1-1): DTGVSQNPRHKITKRGQNVTFRCDPISEHNRLYWYRQTLGQGPEFLTYFQNEAQLEKSRLLSDRFSAERPKGSFSTLEIQRTEQGDSAMYLCASSWQGLNTEAFFGQGTRLTVV.

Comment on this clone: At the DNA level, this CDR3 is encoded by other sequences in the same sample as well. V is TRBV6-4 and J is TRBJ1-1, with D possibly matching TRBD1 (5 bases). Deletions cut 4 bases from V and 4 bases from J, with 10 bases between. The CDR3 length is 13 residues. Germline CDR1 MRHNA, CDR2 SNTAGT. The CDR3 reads CASSAQGGTEAFF. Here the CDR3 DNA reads TGTGCCAGCAGTGCCCAGGGAGGCACTGAAGCTTTCTTT.

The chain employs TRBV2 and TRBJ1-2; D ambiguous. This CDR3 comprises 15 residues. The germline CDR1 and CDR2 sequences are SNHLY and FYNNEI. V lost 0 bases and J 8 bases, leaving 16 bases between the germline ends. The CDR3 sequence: CASSEALSQAGGYTF. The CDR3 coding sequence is TGTGCCAGCAGTGAAGCGCTTTCCCAAGCGGGGGGCTACACCTTC.

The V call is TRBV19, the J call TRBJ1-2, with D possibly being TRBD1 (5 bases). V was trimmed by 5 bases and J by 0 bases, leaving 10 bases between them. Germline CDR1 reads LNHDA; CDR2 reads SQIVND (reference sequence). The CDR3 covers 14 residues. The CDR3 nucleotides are TGTGCCAGTAGTCCCCAGGGAACTAACTATGGCTACACCTTC. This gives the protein CASSPQGTNYGYTF.

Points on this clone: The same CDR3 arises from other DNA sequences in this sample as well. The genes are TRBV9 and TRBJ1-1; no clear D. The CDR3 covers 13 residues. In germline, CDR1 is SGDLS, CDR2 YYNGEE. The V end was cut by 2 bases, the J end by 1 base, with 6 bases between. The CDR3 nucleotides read TGTGCCAGCAGCGTGACTTCGAACACTGAAGCTTTCTTT. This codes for CASSVTSNTEAFF. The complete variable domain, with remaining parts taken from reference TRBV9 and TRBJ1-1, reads DSGVTQTPKHLITATGQRVTLRCSPRSGDLSVYWYQQSLDQGLQFLIQYYNGEERAKGNILERFSAQQFPDLHSELNLSSLELGDSALYFCASSVTSNTEAFFGQGTRLTVV.

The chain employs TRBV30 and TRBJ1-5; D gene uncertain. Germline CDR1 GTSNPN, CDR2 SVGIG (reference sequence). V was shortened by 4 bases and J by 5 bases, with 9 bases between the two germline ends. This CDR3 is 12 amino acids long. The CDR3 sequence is CAWNEEYQPQHF. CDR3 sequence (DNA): TGTGCCTGGAATGAAGAGTATCAGCCCCAGCATTTT.

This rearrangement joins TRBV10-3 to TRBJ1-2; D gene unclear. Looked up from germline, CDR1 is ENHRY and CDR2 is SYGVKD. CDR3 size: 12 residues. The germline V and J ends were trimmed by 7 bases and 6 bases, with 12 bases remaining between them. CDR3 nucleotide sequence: TGTGCCATCAACTACGGAGGGCATGGCTACACCTTC. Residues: CAINYGGHGYTF.

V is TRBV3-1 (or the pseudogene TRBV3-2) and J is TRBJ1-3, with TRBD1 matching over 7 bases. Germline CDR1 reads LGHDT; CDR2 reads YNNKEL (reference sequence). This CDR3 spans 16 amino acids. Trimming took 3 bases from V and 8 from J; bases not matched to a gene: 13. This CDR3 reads CASSHLLGTALHTIYF. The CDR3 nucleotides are TGTGCCAGCAGCCACTTGCTAGGGACAGCGTTGCACACCATATATTTT.

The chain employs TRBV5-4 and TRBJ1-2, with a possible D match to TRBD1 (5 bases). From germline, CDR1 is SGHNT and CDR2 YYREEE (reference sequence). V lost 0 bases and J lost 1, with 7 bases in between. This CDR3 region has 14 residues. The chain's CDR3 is CASSLGRVNYGYTF. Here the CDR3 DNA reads TGTGCCAGCAGCTTGGGCAGGGTTAACTATGGCTACACCTTC.

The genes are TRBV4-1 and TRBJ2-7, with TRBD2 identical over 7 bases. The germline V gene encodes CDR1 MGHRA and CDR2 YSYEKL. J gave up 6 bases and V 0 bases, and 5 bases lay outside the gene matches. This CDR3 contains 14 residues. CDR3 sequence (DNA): TGCGCCAGCAGCCAAGAACTAGCGATAGCCGAGCAGTACTTC. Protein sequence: CASSQELAIAEQYF.

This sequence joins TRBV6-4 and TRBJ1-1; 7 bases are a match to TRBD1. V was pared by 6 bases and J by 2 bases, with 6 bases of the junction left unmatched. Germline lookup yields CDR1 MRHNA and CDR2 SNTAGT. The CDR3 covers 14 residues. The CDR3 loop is CASRVTGTNTEAFF. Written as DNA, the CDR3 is TGTGCCAGCAGGGTGACAGGGACAAACACTGAAGCTTTCTTT.

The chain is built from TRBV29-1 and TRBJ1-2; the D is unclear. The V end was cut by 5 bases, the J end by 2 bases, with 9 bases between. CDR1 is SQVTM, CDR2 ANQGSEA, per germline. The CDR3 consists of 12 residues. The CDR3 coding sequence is TGCAGCGTTCGAGAGGTCAACTATGGCTACACCTTC. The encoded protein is CSVREVNYGYTF.

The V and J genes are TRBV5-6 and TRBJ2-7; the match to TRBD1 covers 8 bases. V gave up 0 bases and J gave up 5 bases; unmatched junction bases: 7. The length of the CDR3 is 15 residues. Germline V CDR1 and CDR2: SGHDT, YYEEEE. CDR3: CASSLAGRGPHEQYF. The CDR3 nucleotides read TGTGCCAGCAGCTTGGCGGGCAGGGGGCCCCACGAGCAGTACTTC.

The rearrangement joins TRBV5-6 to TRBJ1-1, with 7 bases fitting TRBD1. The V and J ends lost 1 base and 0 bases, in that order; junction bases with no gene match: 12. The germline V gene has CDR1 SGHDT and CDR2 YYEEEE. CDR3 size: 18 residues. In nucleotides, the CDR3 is TGTGCCAGCAGCTTGTTCGGTGGACAGGCTGGGGTGAACACTGAAGCTTTCTTT. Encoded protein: CASSLFGGQAGVNTEAFF.

The CDR3 region is CATSRVGDTEAFF. The CDR3 DNA reads TGTGCCACCAGCAGAGTCGGAGACACTGAAGCTTTCTTT. This rearrangement joins TRBV15 to TRBJ1-1; D is undetermined. CDR1 is LNHNV and CDR2 is YYDKDF in the germline V gene (reference sequence). CDR3 length equals 13 residues. V lost 1 base to trimming and J lost 3 bases, with 6 bases between them.

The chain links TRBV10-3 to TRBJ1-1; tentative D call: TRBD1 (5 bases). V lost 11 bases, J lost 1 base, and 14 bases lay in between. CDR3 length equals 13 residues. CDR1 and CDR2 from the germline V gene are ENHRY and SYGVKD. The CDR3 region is CASEEGPNTEAFF. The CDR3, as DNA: TGTGCCTCCGAGGAGGGGCCGAACACTGAAGCTTTCTTT.

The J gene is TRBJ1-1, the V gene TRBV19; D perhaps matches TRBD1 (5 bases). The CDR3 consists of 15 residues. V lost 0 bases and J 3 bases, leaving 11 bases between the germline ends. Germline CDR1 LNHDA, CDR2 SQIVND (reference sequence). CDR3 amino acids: CASSIDPKGYTEAFF. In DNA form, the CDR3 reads TGTGCCAGTAGTATAGACCCGAAGGGGTACACTGAAGCTTTCTTT.

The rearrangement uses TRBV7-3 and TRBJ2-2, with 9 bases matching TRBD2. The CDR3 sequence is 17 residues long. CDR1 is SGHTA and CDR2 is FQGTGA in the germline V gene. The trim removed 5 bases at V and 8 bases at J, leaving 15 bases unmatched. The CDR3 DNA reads TGTGCCAGCAGCCTAGGTGGAGTAGCGGGAGTATCAGGGGAGCTGTTTTTT. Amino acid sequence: CASSLGGVAGVSGELFF.

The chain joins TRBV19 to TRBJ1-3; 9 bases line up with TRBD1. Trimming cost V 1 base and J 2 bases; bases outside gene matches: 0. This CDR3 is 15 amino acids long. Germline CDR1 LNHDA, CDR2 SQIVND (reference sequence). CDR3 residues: CASSIGQGAGNTIYF. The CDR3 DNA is TGTGCCAGTAGTATAGGACAGGGGGCTGGAAACACCATATATTTT.

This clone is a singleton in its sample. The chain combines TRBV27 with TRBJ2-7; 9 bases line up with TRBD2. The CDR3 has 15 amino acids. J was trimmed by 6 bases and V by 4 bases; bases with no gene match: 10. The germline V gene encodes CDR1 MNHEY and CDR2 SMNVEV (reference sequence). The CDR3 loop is CASSSKPGLAPEQYF. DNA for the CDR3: TGTGCCAGCAGTTCGAAGCCGGGACTAGCTCCCGAGCAGTACTTC.

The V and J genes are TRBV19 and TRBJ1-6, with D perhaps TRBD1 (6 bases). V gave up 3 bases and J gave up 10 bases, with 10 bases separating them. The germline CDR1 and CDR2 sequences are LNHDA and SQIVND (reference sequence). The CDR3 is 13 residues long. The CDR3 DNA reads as TGTGCCAGTAGTATCTCCCAGGGGTCACCCCTCCACTTT. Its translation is CASSISQGSPLHF.

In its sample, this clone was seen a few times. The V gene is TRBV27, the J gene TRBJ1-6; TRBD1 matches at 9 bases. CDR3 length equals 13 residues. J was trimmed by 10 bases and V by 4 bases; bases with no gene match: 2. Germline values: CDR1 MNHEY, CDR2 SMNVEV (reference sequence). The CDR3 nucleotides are TGTGCCAGCAGTTCGACAGGGGGGTCACCCCTCCACTTT. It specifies CASSSTGGSPLHF.

CDR3: CASSPGSATGVEKLFF. The CDR3 DNA reads TGCGCCAGCAGCCCAGGAAGCGCGACAGGGGTTGAAAAACTGTTTTTT. The rearrangement links TRBV5-1 to TRBJ1-4; the match to TRBD1 covers 8 bases. The CDR3 has 16 amino acids. CDR1 is SGHRS, CDR2 YFSETQ, per germline. With 4 bases clipped from V and 7 bases from J, the junction kept 12 bases outside the gene matches.

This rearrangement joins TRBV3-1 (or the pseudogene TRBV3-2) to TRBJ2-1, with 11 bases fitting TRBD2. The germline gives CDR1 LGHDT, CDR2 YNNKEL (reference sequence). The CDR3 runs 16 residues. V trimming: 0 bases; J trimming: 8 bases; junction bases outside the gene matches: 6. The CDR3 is CASSQDPSGGFDEQFF. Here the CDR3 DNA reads TGTGCCAGCAGCCAAGATCCTAGCGGGGGGTTCGATGAGCAGTTCTTC.